Given below is one T cell receptor (beta chain) in context. Its specificity is unknown. This entry belongs to a study of shared clonotypes between healthy human individuals. General observations from the study: Tissue TCR repertoires likely differ from these blood-only repertoires. Limitation of the genetic and exposure-history diversity represented came from the few donors.

Sorted-subset replicate PCRs used 200 ng of genomic DNA. This amount corresponded to approximately 30,000 T cell genomes. Clones were sequenced by immunoSEQ multiplex PCR, and TCRdb holds only the in-frame ones, with some missing. The sample shows around 1.4 million clones, approximately 98.5% of them seen only once. The investigators split CD4+ cells into a CD45RA+ naive subset and a CD45RA-negative memory subset. This CDR3 is built from 15 residues. Germline CDR1 LGHNA, CDR2 YNFKEQ. Trimming stripped 0 bases from V and 9 bases from J, with 15 bases between. This chain joins TRBV4-2 and TRBJ2-1, with D perhaps TRBD1 (6 bases). The source of this sequence is a man younger than 40 in good health. Sequencing was performed on naive CD4+ T cells sorted from blood. Subset: CD45RA+ positively selected. The CDR3 coding sequence is TGTGCCAGCAGCCAAGATTCCCCGGGACACAGTGAGCAGTTCTTC. Translating it yields CASSQDSPGHSEQFF.